These 24 T cell receptor beta chains came from one sample sequenced in a study of T-cell memory formation after mild COVID-19. TCRdb called the 5' RACE reads again in MiXCR, with one record for every CDR3 protein. The sample holds 200,000 or so distinct CDR3 sequences; about a sixth are singletons and the top ten take roughly 2.6%. Sequenced sample: PBMCs or a T cell subset sorted from them (not recorded which). Receptors originate from an adult woman who had mild COVID-19 (a few samples of this study predate the infection). Cell type and time point are not known.

In its sample, this clonotype was seen a few times. CDR3 in amino acids: CASSFEVYVATHTEAFF. CDR3 nucleotides: TGTGCCAGCAGTTTTGAGGTTTACGTCGCTACCCACACTGAAGCTTTCTTT. This sequence joins TRBV12-3 or TRBV12-4 and TRBJ1-1; D is unresolved. Trimming took off 3 bases at V and 3 bases at J, with 20 bases between the two ends. The CDR3 has 17 residues.

This clonotype showed up just a few times. The chain has TRBV19 and TRBJ2-7, with TRBD2 as a possible D gene (5 bases). Germline V CDR1 and CDR2: LNHDA, SQIVND (reference sequence). The CDR3 has 12 residues. The germline V and J ends were trimmed by 4 bases and 3 bases, with 7 bases remaining between them. The CDR3 loop is CASSTSGYEQYF. The CDR3 nucleotides read TGTGCCAGTAGTACCAGCGGCTACGAGCAGTACTTC.

The chain recombines TRBV25-1 with TRBJ2-3; maybe TRBD2 (6 bases). Trimming left V 5 bases short and J 1 base short, with 10 bases between. CDR1 and CDR2 (germline): MGHDK, SYGVNS. This CDR3 has 14 residues. The chain's CDR3 is CASSRTTRTDTQYF. For the CDR3, the DNA is TGTGCCAGCAGTCGGACTACCCGCACAGATACGCAGTATTTT.

The V gene is TRBV18, the J gene TRBJ1-2, with D possibly being TRBD1 (6 bases). Germline CDR1 reads KGHSH; CDR2 reads LQKENI. This CDR3 comprises 13 residues. Trimming cost V 2 bases and J 8 bases, with 12 bases left between them. CDR3 region: CASSPRTDGGYTF. The CDR3 DNA follows: TGTGCCAGCTCACCAAGGACAGACGGGGGCTACACCTTC.

This clonotype was seen more than once but under ten times. The CDR3, as DNA: TGTGCCAGCAGTCGTACTAGCGGACAGGGGAGGGAGCAGTACTTC. Encoded protein: CASSRTSGQGREQYF. The chain is built from TRBV6-1 and TRBJ2-7; possible D gene TRBD1, 9 bases. V was shortened by 5 bases and J by 7 bases, with 21 bases between the two germline ends. The CDR3 contains 15 residues. The germline CDR1 and CDR2 sequences are MNHNS and SASEGT.

This clonotype was counted a few times. The chain carries TRBV7-9 and TRBJ2-3, with 11 bases matching TRBD2. Germline-derived CDR1 and CDR2 are SEHNR and FQNEAQ (reference sequence). The CDR3 consists of 19 residues. V was pared by 5 bases and J by 3 bases, with 16 bases of the junction left unmatched. The CDR3 DNA sequence: TGTGCCAGCAGCCCCCACACGGGTCTAGCGGGGGGACTAACAGATACGCAGTATTTT. Its protein product is CASSPHTGLAGGLTDTQYF.

The chain couples TRBV7-7 to TRBJ2-5, with 7 bases matching TRBD1. Germline V gene sequence: CDR1 SSHAT, CDR2 FNYEAQ (reference sequence). The CDR3 sequence is 15 residues long. J was trimmed by 5 bases and V by 4 bases; bases with no gene match: 10. CDR3 nucleotide sequence: TGTGCCAGCAGCTCCGGGACAGTAGGCGCGGAGACCCAGTACTTC. This encodes CASSSGTVGAETQYF.

This clonotype appeared many times. V and J are TRBV29-1 and TRBJ2-1; no reliable D call. Germline CDR1 SQVTM, CDR2 ANQGSEA. The CDR3 consists of 12 residues. V lost 5 bases and J lost 1, with 6 bases in between. CDR3: CSVKSSYNEQFF. The CDR3 DNA sequence: TGCAGCGTTAAGAGTTCCTACAATGAGCAGTTCTTC.

There are a few counts of this clonotype. The V and J genes are TRBV4-1 and TRBJ1-6, with D hard to call. Looked up from germline, CDR1 is MGHRA and CDR2 is YSYEKL. Trimming pared 0 bases from V and 14 bases from J, leaving 14 bases between. The CDR3 contains 14 residues. The CDR3 spells CASSQDGTPGSLHF. DNA of the CDR3: TGCGCCAGCAGCCAAGACGGTACGCCTGGGTCCCTCCACTTT.

This clonotype has only one observation. The chain links TRBV7-9 to TRBJ2-1; maybe TRBD2 (5 bases). Trimming removed 2 bases from V and 3 bases from J, with 11 bases in between. The CDR3 covers 15 residues. Per the germline V gene, CDR1 is SEHNR and CDR2 is FQNEAQ (reference sequence). The CDR3 loop is CASSLRGSDYNEQFF. DNA of the CDR3: TGTGCCAGCAGCTTACGGGGATCGGACTACAATGAGCAGTTCTTC.

This clonotype has more than one count but fewer than ten. The V gene is TRBV12-3 or TRBV12-4, the J gene TRBJ1-5; D not resolved. The CDR3 has 14 residues. V gave up 5 bases and J gave up 7 bases, with 15 bases separating them. In DNA, the CDR3 is TGTGCCAGCAGTCTGGGATGGGGTATGCAGCCCCAGCATTTT. This encodes CASSLGWGMQPQHF.

This clonotype has just a few counts. The V and J genes are TRBV5-4 and TRBJ2-2; D gene unclear. Germline V gives CDR1 SGHNT, CDR2 YYREEE (reference sequence). CDR3 length: 14 residues. V was pared by 4 bases and J by 8 bases, with 15 bases between. The CDR3 DNA reads TGTGCCAGCAGCCACAAGGGCGGCCTGGGGGAGCTGTTTTTT. This gives the protein CASSHKGGLGELFF. Supplemented by reference TRBV5-4 and TRBJ2-2, the full variable domain reads ETGVTQSPTHLIKTRGQQVTLRCSSQSGHNTVSWYQQALGQGPQFIFQYYREEENGRGNFPPRFSGLQFPNYSSELNVNALELDDSALYLCASSHKGGLGELFFGEGSRLTVL.

This clonotype has only a few counts. This chain uses TRBV7-2 with TRBJ2-7, with TRBD1 matching over 7 bases. CDR3 length: 13 residues. From germline, CDR1 is SGHTA and CDR2 FQGNSA. Trimming at V came to 6 bases and at J to 4 bases, leaving 6 bases not matched to a gene. The CDR3 region has the DNA TGTGCCAGCAGTAAGGACAGGCGATACGAGCAGTACTTC. Residues: CASSKDRRYEQYF.

This clonotype was detected many times. The rearrangement uses TRBV5-1 and TRBJ2-5; D unresolved. V gave up 0 bases and J gave up 2 bases, with 2 bases separating them. Germline V gene lookup returns CDR1 SGHRS and CDR2 YFSETQ. This CDR3 spans 12 amino acids. CDR3 in amino acids: CASSLGQETQYF. CDR3 sequence (DNA): TGCGCCAGCAGCTTGGGGCAAGAGACCCAGTACTTC.

This chain joins TRBV18 and TRBJ2-3; maybe TRBD2 (6 bases). The CDR3 spans 16 residues. Trimming took off 2 bases at V and 4 bases at J, with 16 bases between the two ends. Germline V gene data show CDR1 as KGHSH and CDR2 as LQKENI. CDR3 coding DNA: TGTGCCAGCTCACCAAGCGGCGGGGTCTCGGCAGATACGCAGTATTTT. This codes for CASSPSGGVSADTQYF.

This clonotype showed up many times. The CDR3 region has the DNA TGTGCCAGCAGCACCCGTAGAACAGATACGCAGTATTTT. It is translated as CASSTRRTDTQYF. The rearrangement joins TRBV7-2 to TRBJ2-3; no firm D call. Germline-derived CDR1 and CDR2 are SGHTA and FQGNSA. The V end was cut by 5 bases, the J end by 3 bases, with 9 bases between. The CDR3 is made up of 13 amino acids.

The chain has TRBV12-3 or TRBV12-4 and TRBJ2-1, with 8 bases matching TRBD2. The CDR3 totals 13 residues. After removal of 6 bases from V and 6 bases from J, the junction contained 4 bases not matched to a gene. The CDR3 nucleotides read TGTGCCAGCAGCGGGAGGGGAACCAATGAGCAGTTCTTC. Its translation is CASSGRGTNEQFF.

This clonotype was seen more than once but under ten times. The V call is TRBV6-5, the J call TRBJ1-5; possibly TRBD1 for D (5 bases). This CDR3 is 14 amino acids long. V was clipped by 2 bases and J by 3 bases, with 8 bases between them. CDR1 and CDR2 from the germline V gene are MNHEY and SVGAGI. The CDR3 coding sequence is TGTGCCAGCAGTTACCGGGGGACCAATCAGCCCCAGCATTTT. It is translated as CASSYRGTNQPQHF.

This clonotype has only a few counts. V usage is TRBV5-1 and J usage is TRBJ2-1, with a possible D match to TRBD2 (5 bases). With 0 bases removed from V and 8 bases from J, the gap between germline ends came to 24 bases. Germline V lookup: CDR1 SGHRS, CDR2 YFSETQ. This CDR3 comprises 18 residues. The CDR3 spells CASSLVMVGLLLRDEQFF. CDR3 nucleotides: TGCGCCAGCAGCTTGGTTATGGTTGGACTCCTACTAAGGGATGAGCAGTTCTTC.

The chain employs TRBV9 and TRBJ2-1, with D perhaps TRBD1 or TRBD2 (5 bases each). CDR1 is SGDLS, CDR2 YYNGEE, per germline. V was trimmed by 4 bases and J by 4 bases, leaving 15 bases between them. CDR3 length: 15 residues. The CDR3 loop reads CASSNTGTGYNEQFF. The CDR3 nucleotides read TGTGCCAGCAGCAACACCGGGACGGGGTACAATGAGCAGTTCTTC.

This clonotype has a handful of counts. This chain uses TRBV18 with TRBJ2-1; the match to TRBD1 covers 9 bases. CDR1 and CDR2 (germline): KGHSH, LQKENI. V shed 6 bases, J shed 8 bases, and the junction held 11 bases outside the gene matches. This CDR3 contains 15 residues. The CDR3 DNA is TGTGCCAGCTCGTCCGGACAGGGGAGTGGGGATGAGCAGTTCTTC. This codes for CASSSGQGSGDEQFF.

The chain has TRBV7-8 and TRBJ1-1; D remains unclear. Germline values: CDR1 SGHVS, CDR2 FQNEAQ. The CDR3 is made up of 16 amino acids. The germline V and J ends were trimmed by 1 base and 2 bases, with 14 bases remaining between them. CDR3 bases: TGTGCCAGCAGCTTAGATTGGACGGGAGCAAACACTGAAGCTTTCTTT. It specifies CASSLDWTGANTEAFF.

The V gene is TRBV30, the J gene TRBJ1-3, with a weak D call TRBD1 (6 bases). V shed 1 base and J shed 4 bases, with 20 bases lying between them. CDR3 size: 17 residues. Germline CDR1 reads GTSNPN; CDR2 reads SVGIG (reference sequence). CDR3 amino acids: CAWSGWGRIVSGNTIYF. DNA for the CDR3: TGTGCCTGGAGTGGATGGGGGCGAATTGTTTCAGGAAACACCATATATTTT.

This clonotype was seen only a few times. The chain uses TRBV4-1 and TRBJ2-1; a possible D gene is TRBD2 (7 bases). Germline CDR1 is MGHRA and CDR2 is YSYEKL. This CDR3 contains 16 residues. V was cut by 5 bases and J by 3 bases, with 17 bases left in between. The CDR3 region is CASSSDWGGLYNEQFF. In nucleotides, the CDR3 is TGCGCCAGCAGCTCAGACTGGGGGGGCCTCTACAATGAGCAGTTCTTC.